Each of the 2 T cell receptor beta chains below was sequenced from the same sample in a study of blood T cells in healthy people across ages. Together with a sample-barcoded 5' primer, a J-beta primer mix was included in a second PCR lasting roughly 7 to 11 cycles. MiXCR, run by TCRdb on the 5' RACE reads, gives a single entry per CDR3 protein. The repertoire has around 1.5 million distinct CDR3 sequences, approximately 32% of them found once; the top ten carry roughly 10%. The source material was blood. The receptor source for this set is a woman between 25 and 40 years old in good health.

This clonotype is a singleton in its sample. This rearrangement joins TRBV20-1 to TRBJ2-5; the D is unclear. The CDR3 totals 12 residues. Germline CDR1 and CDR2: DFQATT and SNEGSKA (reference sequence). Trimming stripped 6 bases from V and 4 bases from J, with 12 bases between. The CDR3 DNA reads TGCAGTGCCAGACTGTACCGAGAGACCCAGTACTTC. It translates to CSARLYRETQYF.

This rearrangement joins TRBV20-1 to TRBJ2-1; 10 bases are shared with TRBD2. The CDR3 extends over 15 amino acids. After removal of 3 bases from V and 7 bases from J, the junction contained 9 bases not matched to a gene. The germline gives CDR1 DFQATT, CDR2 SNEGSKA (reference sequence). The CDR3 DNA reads TGCAGTGCTAGCGTCCCGGGACTAGCGCCTAATGAGCAGTTCTTC. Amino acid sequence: CSASVPGLAPNEQFF.